The clone carrying this T cell receptor beta chain has only a few counts. Its antigen is undetermined. Germline lookup yields CDR1 LGHNA and CDR2 YNFKEQ. J was trimmed by 2 bases and V by 2 bases; bases with no gene match: 6. CDR3 length: 15 residues. Clones were read by immunoSEQ multiplex PCR, and TCRdb kept only the in-frame ones, dropping some. The data hold 15,000 to 20,000 clones, with roughly 58% observed a single time. The sample belongs to a study of Tregs in tolerant kidney transplant recipients. Study details: An approximately three-day belatacept mixed lymphocyte reaction, sometimes plus 5-day graft donor restimulation, preceded CD4+CD25+CD127- sorting.

The study's findings and limits: Validation in larger populations is needed because few patients were studied.

The sequencing input was Tregs from blood cultured with allogeneic cells. The receptor's source is a human donor in good health. The chain links TRBV4-2 to TRBJ2-7; 7 bases are shared with TRBD1. This CDR3 is CASSQLRDRTYEQYF. CDR3 DNA sequence: TGTGCCAGCAGCCAACTCCGGGACAGAACCTACGAGCAGTACTTC.